The present TCR beta chain was sequenced within a study of CD8 T cells in Susac syndrome. Findings and caveats of the study: The study conceded that its TCR sequencing and HLA analysis involved relatively few individuals.

Comments on this clonotype: What it recognizes is unknown.

TEMRA cells were FACS-enriched and CD8+ and CD4+ T cells negatively isolated. This CDR3 has 15 residues. Trimming removed 5 bases from V and 5 bases from J; junction bases left unmatched: 9. It was with random hexamers that about 0.45 to 1 ug RNA was reverse transcribed. The immunoSEQ assay covered 54 Vbeta and 13 Jbeta segments for CDR3. TCRdb independently ran MiXCR on the immunoSEQ multiplex PCR reads; one entry per CDR3 protein. The data hold about 300,000 distinct CDR3 sequences, with about 91% observed a single time. Sequencing used CD4+ T cells from PBMCs. The TCR originated in a human donor with multiple sclerosis. This sequence joins TRBV12-3 or TRBV12-4 and TRBJ2-1; 7 bases line up with TRBD2. This CDR3 reads CASSAISSGDNEQFF. The CDR3 DNA follows: TGTGCCAGCAGTGCGATCTCTAGCGGCGACAATGAGCAGTTCTTC.